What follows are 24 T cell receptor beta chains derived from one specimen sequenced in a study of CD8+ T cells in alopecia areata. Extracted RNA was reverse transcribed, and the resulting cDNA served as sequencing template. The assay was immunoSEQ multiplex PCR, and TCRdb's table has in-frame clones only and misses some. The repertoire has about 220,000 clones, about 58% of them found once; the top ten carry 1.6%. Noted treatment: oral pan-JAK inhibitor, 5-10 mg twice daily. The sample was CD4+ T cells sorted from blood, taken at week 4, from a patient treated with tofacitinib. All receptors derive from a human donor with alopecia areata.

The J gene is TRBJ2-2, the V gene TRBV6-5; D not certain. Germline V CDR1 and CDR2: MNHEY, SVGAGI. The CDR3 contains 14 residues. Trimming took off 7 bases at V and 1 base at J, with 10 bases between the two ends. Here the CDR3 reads CASTPPGNTGELFF. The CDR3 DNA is TGTGCCAGCACCCCTCCAGGGAACACCGGGGAGCTGTTTTTT.

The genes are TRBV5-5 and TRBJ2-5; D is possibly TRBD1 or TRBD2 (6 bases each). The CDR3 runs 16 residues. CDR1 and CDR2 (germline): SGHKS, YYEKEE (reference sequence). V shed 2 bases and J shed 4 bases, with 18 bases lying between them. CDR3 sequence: CASSLRELKGGETQYF. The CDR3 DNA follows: TGTGCCAGCAGCTTACGAGAGCTTAAGGGGGGAGAGACCCAGTACTTC.

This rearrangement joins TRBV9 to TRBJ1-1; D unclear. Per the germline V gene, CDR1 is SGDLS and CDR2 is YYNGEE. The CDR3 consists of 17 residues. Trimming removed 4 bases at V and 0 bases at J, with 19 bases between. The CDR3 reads CASSPRWQRTLNTEAFF. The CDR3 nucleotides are TGTGCCAGCAGCCCGAGGTGGCAGCGGACCTTGAACACTGAAGCTTTCTTT. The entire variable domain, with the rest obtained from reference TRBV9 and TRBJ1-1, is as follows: DSGVTQTPKHLITATGQRVTLRCSPRSGDLSVYWYQQSLDQGLQFLIQYYNGEERAKGNILERFSAQQFPDLHSELNLSSLELGDSALYFCASSPRWQRTLNTEAFFGQGTRLTVV.

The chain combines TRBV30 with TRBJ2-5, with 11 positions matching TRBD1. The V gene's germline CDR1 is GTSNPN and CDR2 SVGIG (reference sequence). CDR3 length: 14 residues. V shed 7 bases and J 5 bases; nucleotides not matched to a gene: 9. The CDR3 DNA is TGTGCCTCCAAGCGGACAGGGGGCTTGGAGACCCAGTACTTC. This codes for CASKRTGGLETQYF.

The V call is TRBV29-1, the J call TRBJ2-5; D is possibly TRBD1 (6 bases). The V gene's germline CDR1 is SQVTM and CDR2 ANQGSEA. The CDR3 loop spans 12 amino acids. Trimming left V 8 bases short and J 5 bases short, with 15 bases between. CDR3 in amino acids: CSTPTGAETQYF. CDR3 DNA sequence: TGCAGCACCCCGACAGGAGCGGAGACCCAGTACTTC.

In DNA form, the CDR3 reads TGTGCCTGGAGTGTTGCAGCGGGGGGATCCTATGAGCAGTTCTTC. It is translated as CAWSVAAGGSYEQFF. The rearrangement uses TRBV30 and TRBJ2-1, with 9 bases aligning to TRBD2. This CDR3 has 15 amino acids. Germline V gene sequence: CDR1 GTSNPN, CDR2 SVGIG (reference sequence). V lost 0 bases and J lost 8; bases outside the gene matches: 8.

CDR3 region: CSGSGVQETQYF. The CDR3 DNA reads as TGCAGCGGGTCGGGGGTCCAAGAGACCCAGTACTTC. The chain has TRBV29-1 and TRBJ2-5; D is perhaps TRBD2 (6 bases). The ends were cut back, 7 bases at V and 1 base at J, with 10 bases in the middle. This CDR3 spans 12 amino acids. The V gene's germline CDR1 is SQVTM and CDR2 ANQGSEA.

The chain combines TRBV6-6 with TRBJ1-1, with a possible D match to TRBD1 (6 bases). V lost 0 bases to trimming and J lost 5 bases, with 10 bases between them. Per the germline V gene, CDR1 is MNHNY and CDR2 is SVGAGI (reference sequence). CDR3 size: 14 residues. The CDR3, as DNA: TGTGCCAGCAGTTACTCCACAGGGACAACTGAAGCTTTCTTT. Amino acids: CASSYSTGTTEAFF.

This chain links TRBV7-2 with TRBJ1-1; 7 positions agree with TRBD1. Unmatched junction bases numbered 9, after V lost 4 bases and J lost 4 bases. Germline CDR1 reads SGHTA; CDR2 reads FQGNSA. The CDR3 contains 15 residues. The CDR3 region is CASSSYRGSGTEAFF. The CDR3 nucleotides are TGTGCCAGCAGCTCATACAGGGGATCGGGCACTGAAGCTTTCTTT.

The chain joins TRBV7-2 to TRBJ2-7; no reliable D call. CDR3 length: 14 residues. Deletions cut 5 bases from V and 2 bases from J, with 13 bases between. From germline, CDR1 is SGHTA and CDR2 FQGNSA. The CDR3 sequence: CASSHTVEAYEQYF. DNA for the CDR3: TGTGCCAGCAGCCACACGGTCGAAGCCTACGAGCAGTACTTC. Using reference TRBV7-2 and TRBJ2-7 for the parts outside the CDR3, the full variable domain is GAGVSQSPSNKVTEKGKDVELRCDPISGHTALYWYRQSLGQGLEFLIYFQGNSAPDKSGLPSDRFSAERTGGSVSTLTIQRTQQEDSAVYLCASSHTVEAYEQYFGPGTRLTVT.

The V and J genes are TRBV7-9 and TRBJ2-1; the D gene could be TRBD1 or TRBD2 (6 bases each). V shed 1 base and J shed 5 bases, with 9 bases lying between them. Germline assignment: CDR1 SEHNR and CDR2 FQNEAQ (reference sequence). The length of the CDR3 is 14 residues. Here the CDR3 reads CASSLGGANNEQFF. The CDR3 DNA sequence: TGTGCCAGCAGCTTAGGGGGGGCGAACAATGAGCAGTTCTTC.

The CDR3 region is CASSAESSGNTIYF. The CDR3 region has the DNA TGTGCCAGCAGTGCGGAGTCCTCTGGAAACACCATATATTTT. The chain has TRBV25-1 and TRBJ1-3; no definite D call. Germline V gene data show CDR1 as MGHDK and CDR2 as SYGVNS. The V and J ends lost 4 bases and 0 bases respectively, with 7 bases between them. The CDR3 length is 14 residues.

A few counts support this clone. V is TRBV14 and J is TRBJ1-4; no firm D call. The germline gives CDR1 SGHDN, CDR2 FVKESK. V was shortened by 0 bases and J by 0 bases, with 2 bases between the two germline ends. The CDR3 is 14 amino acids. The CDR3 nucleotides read TGTGCCAGCAGCCAAGATACAACTAATGAAAAACTGTTTTTT. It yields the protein CASSQDTTNEKLFF.

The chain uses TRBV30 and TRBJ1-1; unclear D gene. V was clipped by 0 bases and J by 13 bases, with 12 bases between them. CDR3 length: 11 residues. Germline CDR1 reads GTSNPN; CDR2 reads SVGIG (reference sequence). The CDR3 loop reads CAWSVGRSFFF. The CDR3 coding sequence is TGTGCCTGGAGTGTCGGCAGGTCGTTTTTCTTT.

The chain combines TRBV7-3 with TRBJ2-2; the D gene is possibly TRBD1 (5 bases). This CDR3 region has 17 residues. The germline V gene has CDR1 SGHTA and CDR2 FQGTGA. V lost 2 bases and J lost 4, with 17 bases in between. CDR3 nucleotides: TGTGCCAGCAGCTTAGACGTGTGGCAGGGTAGCACCGGGGAGCTGTTTTTT. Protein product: CASSLDVWQGSTGELFF.

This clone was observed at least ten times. CDR3 sequence reads: CASRRWGGTEAFF. The CDR3, as DNA: TGTGCCAGCCGAAGGTGGGGAGGTACTGAAGCTTTCTTT. The chain couples TRBV27 to TRBJ1-1; the D is unclear. The V end was cut by 8 bases, the J end by 5 bases, with 15 bases between. The length of the CDR3 is 13 residues. Germline-derived CDR1 and CDR2 are MNHEY and SMNVEV (reference sequence).

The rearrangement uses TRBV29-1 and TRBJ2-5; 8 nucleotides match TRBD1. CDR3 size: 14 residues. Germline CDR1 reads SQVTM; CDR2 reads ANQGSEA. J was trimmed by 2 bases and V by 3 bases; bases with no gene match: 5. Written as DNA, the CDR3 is TGCAGCGTTGACGGGACAGGCCTACAAGAGACCCAGTACTTC. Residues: CSVDGTGLQETQYF. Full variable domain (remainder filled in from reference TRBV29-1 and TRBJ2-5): SAVISQKPSRDICQRGTSLTIQCQVDSQVTMMFWYRQQPGQSLTLIATANQGSEATYESGFVIDKFPISRPNLTFSTLTVSNMSPEDSSIYLCSVDGTGLQETQYFGPGTRLLVL.

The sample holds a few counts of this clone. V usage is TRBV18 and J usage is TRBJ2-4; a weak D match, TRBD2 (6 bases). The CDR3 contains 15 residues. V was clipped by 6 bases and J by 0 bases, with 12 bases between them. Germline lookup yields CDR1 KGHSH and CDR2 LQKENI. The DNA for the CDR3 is TGTGCCAGCTCCCCGCCGGGGGTAGCCAAAAACATTCAGTACTTC. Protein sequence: CASSPPGVAKNIQYF.

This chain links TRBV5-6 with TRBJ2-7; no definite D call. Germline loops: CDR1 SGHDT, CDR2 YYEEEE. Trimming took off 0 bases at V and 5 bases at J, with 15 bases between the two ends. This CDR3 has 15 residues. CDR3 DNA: TGTGCCAGCAGCTTGGTCGGGCAGTCGAGCCACGAGCAGTACTTC. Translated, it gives CASSLVGQSSHEQYF. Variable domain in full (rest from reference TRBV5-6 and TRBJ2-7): DAGVTQSPTHLIKTRGQQVTLRCSPKSGHDTVSWYQQALGQGPQFIFQYYEEEERQRGNFPDRFSGHQFPNYSSELNVNALLLGDSALYLCASSLVGQSSHEQYFGPGTRLTVT.

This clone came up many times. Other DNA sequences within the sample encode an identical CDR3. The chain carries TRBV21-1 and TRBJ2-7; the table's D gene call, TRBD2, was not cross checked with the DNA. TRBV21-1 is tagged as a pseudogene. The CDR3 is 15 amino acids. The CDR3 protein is CASSPSGPGSYEQYF. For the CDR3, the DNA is TGTGCCAGCAGCCCAAGCGGTCCGGGTTCCTACGAGCAGTACTTC.

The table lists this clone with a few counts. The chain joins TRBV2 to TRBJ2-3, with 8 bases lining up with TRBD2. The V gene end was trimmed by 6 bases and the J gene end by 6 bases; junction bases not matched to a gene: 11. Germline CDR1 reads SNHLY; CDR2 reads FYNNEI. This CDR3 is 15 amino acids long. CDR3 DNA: TGTGCCAGCAGCCCCGGACTAGCCCGCGGGGATACGCAGTATTTT. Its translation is CASSPGLARGDTQYF.

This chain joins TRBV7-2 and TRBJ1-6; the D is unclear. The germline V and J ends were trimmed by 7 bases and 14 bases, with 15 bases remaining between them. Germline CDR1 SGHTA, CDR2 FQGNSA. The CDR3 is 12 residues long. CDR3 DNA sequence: TGTGCCAGCACCGCCGGAGAAAGGGCCCTCCACTTT. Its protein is CASTAGERALHF.

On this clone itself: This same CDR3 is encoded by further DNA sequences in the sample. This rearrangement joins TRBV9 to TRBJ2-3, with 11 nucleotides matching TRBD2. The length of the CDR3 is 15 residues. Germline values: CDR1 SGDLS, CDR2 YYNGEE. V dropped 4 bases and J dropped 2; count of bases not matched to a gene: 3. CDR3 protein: CASSPTSGATDTQYF. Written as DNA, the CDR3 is TGTGCCAGCAGCCCGACTAGCGGGGCCACAGATACGCAGTATTTT.

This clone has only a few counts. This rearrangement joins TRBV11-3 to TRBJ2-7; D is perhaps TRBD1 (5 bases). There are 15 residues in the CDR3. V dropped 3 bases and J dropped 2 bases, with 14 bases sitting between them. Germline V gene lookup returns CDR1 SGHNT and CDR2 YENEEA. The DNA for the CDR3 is TGTGCCAGCAGCTTCGACAGTGCAACGACCTACGAGCAGTACTTC. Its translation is CASSFDSATTYEQYF.